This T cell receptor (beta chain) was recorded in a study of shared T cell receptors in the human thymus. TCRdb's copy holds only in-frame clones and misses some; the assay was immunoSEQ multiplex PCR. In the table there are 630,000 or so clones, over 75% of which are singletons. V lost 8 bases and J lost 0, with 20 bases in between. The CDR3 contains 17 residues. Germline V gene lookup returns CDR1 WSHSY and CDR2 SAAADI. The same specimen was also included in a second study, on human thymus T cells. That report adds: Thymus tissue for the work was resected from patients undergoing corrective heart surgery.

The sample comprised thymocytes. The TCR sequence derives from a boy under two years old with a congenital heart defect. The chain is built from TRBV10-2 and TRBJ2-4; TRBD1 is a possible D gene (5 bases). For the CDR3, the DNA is TGCGCCAGCGGAACAGGTCTTAACGAACTAGCCAAAAACATTCAGTACTTC. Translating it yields CASGTGLNELAKNIQYF.